These 20 T cell receptor beta chains were sequenced from one sample in a study of blood T cell repertoires in COVID-19. Sequencing was performed with immunoSEQ multiplex PCR; in TCRdb, only in-frame clones are kept and a portion is missing. This table holds some 370,000 clones, roughly 90% found once. The sequenced sample was peripheral blood. Receptor source: a man aged 35-49 years with acute or convalescent COVID-19.

V gene TRBV6-4 combines with J gene TRBJ1-6; possible D gene TRBD1, 6 bases. The CDR3 is made up of 14 amino acids. CDR1 MRHNA and CDR2 SNTAGT come from the germline V gene. V lost 2 bases and J lost 7, with 9 bases in between. Written as DNA, the CDR3 is TGTGCCAGCAGTGACAGGGGGAACAATTCACCCCTCCACTTT. Translating gives CASSDRGNNSPLHF.

This sequence joins TRBV6-6 and TRBJ1-6; 10 bases map to TRBD1. This CDR3 has 14 residues. The ends lost 5 bases at V and 10 bases at J; junction bases unmatched: 5. Looked up from germline, CDR1 is MNHNY and CDR2 is SVGAGI (reference sequence). CDR3: CASSHGTGVSPLHF. The CDR3 DNA reads TGTGCCAGCAGTCATGGGACAGGGGTCTCACCCCTCCACTTT.

This chain joins TRBV27 and TRBJ2-1; D gene unclear. The germline gives CDR1 MNHEY, CDR2 SMNVEV (reference sequence). The CDR3 is made up of 13 amino acids. The V gene lost 5 bases and the J gene lost 0 bases, with 5 bases spanning the gap. The CDR3 loop reads CASSPYSYNEQFF. The CDR3 DNA follows: TGTGCCAGCAGTCCCTACTCCTACAATGAGCAGTTCTTC.

This chain links TRBV18 with TRBJ1-4; no clear D. Germline assignment: CDR1 KGHSH and CDR2 LQKENI. The CDR3 consists of 13 residues. The V end lost 2 bases, the J end lost 5 bases, and 6 bases lay between the germline ends. The CDR3 loop is CASSPYRNEKLFF. CDR3 bases: TGTGCCAGCTCACCATATAGAAATGAAAAACTGTTTTTT.

V is TRBV4-2 and J is TRBJ1-2; TRBD1 aligns across 9 bases. V dropped 2 bases and J dropped 5; count of bases not matched to a gene: 9. The germline V gene encodes CDR1 LGHNA and CDR2 YNFKEQ. The CDR3 totals 16 residues. The CDR3 DNA reads TGTGCCAGCAGCCAACCCAATCTCGGGACAGGGTATGGCTACACCTTC. Translating gives CASSQPNLGTGYGYTF.

This chain joins TRBV3-1 (or the pseudogene TRBV3-2) and TRBJ1-3, with D perhaps matching TRBD1 (6 bases). The CDR3 contains 17 residues. V was trimmed by 3 bases and J by 0 bases, leaving 15 bases between them. CDR1 and CDR2 from the germline V gene are LGHDT and YNNKEL (reference sequence). CDR3 coding DNA: TGTGCCAGCAGCCAGTTTCCTCTAGGGGGCTCTGGAAACACCATATATTTT. Translating it yields CASSQFPLGGSGNTIYF.

The chain links TRBV28 to TRBJ2-3; D is perhaps TRBD2 (5 bases). Germline V gene sequence: CDR1 MDHEN, CDR2 SYDVKM. V shed 5 bases and J shed 5 bases, with 14 bases lying between them. This CDR3 region has 14 residues. The CDR3 loop is CASSADEGIDTQYF. CDR3 coding DNA: TGTGCCAGCAGTGCCGATGAGGGAATAGATACGCAGTATTTT.

The rearrangement joins TRBV18 to TRBJ2-2; 11 nucleotides line up with TRBD2. The CDR3 runs to 17 residues. Unmatched junction bases numbered 5, after V lost 5 bases and J lost 0 bases. The germline gives CDR1 KGHSH, CDR2 LQKENI. CDR3 protein: CASSARTSGPNTGELFF. The CDR3, as DNA: TGTGCCAGCTCAGCCCGGACTAGCGGGCCGAACACCGGGGAGCTGTTTTTT.

This clone was recorded once. The chain uses TRBV2 and TRBJ1-1; 7 nucleotides match TRBD1. V gave up 6 bases and J gave up 2 bases; unmatched junction bases: 15. The CDR3 runs 17 residues. Germline CDR1 SNHLY, CDR2 FYNNEI. The CDR3 protein is CASRTRGGGIRNTEAFF. The CDR3 coding sequence is TGTGCCAGCAGAACGCGTGGAGGGGGCATCAGAAACACTGAAGCTTTCTTT.

The chain uses TRBV6-4 and TRBJ2-3; D is uncertain. The CDR3 contains 14 residues. Germline V gives CDR1 MRHNA, CDR2 SNTAGT. V lost 6 bases and J lost 7, with 17 bases in between. The CDR3: CASSQESFAYTQYF. The CDR3 DNA reads as TGTGCCAGCAGCCAAGAGTCGTTTGCCTATACGCAGTATTTT.

J is TRBJ2-1 and V is TRBV28; D is unresolved. CDR3 length: 14 residues. Deletions cut 6 bases from V and 7 bases from J, with 16 bases between. Germline-derived CDR1 and CDR2 are MDHEN and SYDVKM. This chain's CDR3 is CASRSGPRGNEQFF. As DNA, the CDR3 is TGTGCCAGCAGGAGTGGCCCTAGAGGTAATGAGCAGTTCTTC. Combining the CDR3 with reference TRBV28 and TRBJ2-1 gives the whole variable domain DVKVTQSSRYLVKRTGEKVFLECVQDMDHENMFWYRQDPGLGLRLIYFSYDVKMKEKGDIPEGYSVSREKKERFSLILESASTNQTSMYLCASRSGPRGNEQFFGPGTRLTVL.

This clone came up once. This chain joins TRBV5-6 and TRBJ1-4, with 8 positions matching TRBD1. This CDR3 is 17 amino acids long. Trimming cost V 0 bases and J 2 bases; bases outside gene matches: 6. The germline gives CDR1 SGHDT, CDR2 YYEEEE. CDR3 protein: CASSLVGQGYTNEKLFF. The CDR3 DNA is TGTGCCAGCAGCTTGGTCGGACAGGGTTATACTAATGAAAAACTGTTTTTT.

The CDR3 nucleotides are TGTGCCAGCAGCAACCAGGGGACGTACTACGAGCAGTACTTC. It specifies CASSNQGTYYEQYF. The chain carries TRBV21-1 and TRBJ2-7; TRBD1, the table's D call, lacks a check against the DNA. TRBV21-1 is a pseudogene. This CDR3 contains 14 residues.

This clone was seen a handful of times. The rearrangement links TRBV28 to TRBJ1-1; no clear D gene. CDR3 size: 12 residues. V was trimmed by 3 bases and J by 10 bases, leaving 12 bases between them. In germline, CDR1 is MDHEN, CDR2 SYDVKM. CDR3 coding DNA: TGTGCCAGCAGTTTCCAGGAGGGCGTAGCTTTCTTT. Translated: CASSFQEGVAFF.

This chain joins TRBV18 and TRBJ2-7; 9 bases align to TRBD1. This CDR3 is 15 amino acids long. In germline, CDR1 is KGHSH, CDR2 LQKENI. Trimming removed 3 bases from V and 4 bases from J; junction bases left unmatched: 7. This CDR3 reads CASSPGTGSIYEQYF. CDR3 DNA: TGTGCCAGCTCACCCGGGACAGGGAGTATTTACGAGCAGTACTTC.

V usage is TRBV3-1 (or the pseudogene TRBV3-2) and J usage is TRBJ1-4; possibly TRBD1 for D (5 bases). CDR1 and CDR2 from the germline V gene are LGHDT and YNNKEL (reference sequence). The V end was cut by 0 bases, the J end by 6 bases, with 17 bases between. CDR3 length equals 17 residues. The CDR3 nucleotides are TGTGCCAGCAGCCAAGATCATTCCCGGGTGGGGCATGAAAAACTGTTTTTT. It is translated as CASSQDHSRVGHEKLFF.

The V gene is TRBV2, the J gene TRBJ2-6; 8 bases agree with TRBD1. The CDR3 extends over 20 amino acids. Germline CDR1 and CDR2: SNHLY and FYNNEI. J gave up 0 bases and V 4 bases, and 14 bases lay outside the gene matches. The DNA for the CDR3 is TGTGCCAGCAGTGGTGACCCGACAGGGGCCCCAAGCTCTGGGGCCAACGTCCTGACTTTC. Its protein is CASSGDPTGAPSSGANVLTF.

CDR3 DNA: TGTGCCACCAGCACCTACCAAGCGGGTCAGCCCCAGCATTTT. Its protein is CATSTYQAGQPQHF. This sequence joins TRBV15 and TRBJ1-5, with D unresolved. V lost 4 bases to trimming and J lost 6 bases, with 13 bases between them. CDR3 length equals 14 residues. In germline, CDR1 is LNHNV, CDR2 YYDKDF (reference sequence).

V is TRBV21-1 and J is TRBJ1-3; the table's D gene call, TRBD1, was not cross checked with the DNA. TRBV21-1 is termed a pseudogene. The CDR3 is 18 residues long. CDR3 residues: CASSPGGHRYYLLNTIYF. As DNA, the CDR3 is TGTGCCAGCAGCCCAGGGGGCCACCGATATTATTTGCTGAACACCATATATTTT.

This clone came up a few times. This chain uses TRBV5-6 with TRBJ2-7; 9 bases line up with TRBD2. The CDR3 is 14 amino acids. From germline, CDR1 is SGHDT and CDR2 YYEEEE. V shed 6 bases, J shed 4 bases, and the junction held 8 bases outside the gene matches. The CDR3 loop is CASTSLAGLYEQYF. In DNA form, the CDR3 reads TGTGCCAGCACCTCCCTAGCGGGGTTATACGAGCAGTACTTC.